This T cell receptor beta chain was obtained from a study of T-cell reconstitution after alpha-beta-depleted transplantation in children. General observations from the study: At day 60, the high TCRbeta diversity found in some patients originated from recipient T cells and thymic progenitors that had survived. At the one-year point after transplant, T-cell counts and TCRbeta diversity were found to come mostly from T cells that had been newly produced. Reportedly, roughly two months post-transplant, alpha-beta T cells arose from several hundred expanded graft clones.

In its sample, this clonotype was seen a few times. Antigen specificity is unknown. The TCRbeta library incorporated unique molecular identifiers. TCRdb re-called the PCR reads through MiXCR, storing one row per CDR3 protein. The sample comprises about 980,000 distinct CDR3 sequences, 25% to 30% of which are singletons, and 28% rests with the top ten. Germline V gene lookup returns CDR1 MNHEY and CDR2 SVGEGT. Trimming cost V 8 bases and J 0 bases, with 11 bases left between them. The CDR3 runs to 14 residues. Specimen: PBMCs, mostly from graft donor cells, collected 360 days after TCRalphabeta/CD19-depleted stem cell transplant. The receptor was isolated from a boy younger than two who had a stem cell transplant for SCID, so the T cells may come from the graft donor. The chain joins TRBV6-2 or TRBV6-3 to TRBJ1-5; D is unresolved. The CDR3 protein is CASWSVYSNQPQHF. CDR3 nucleotide sequence: TGTGCCAGCTGGTCGGTTTATAGCAATCAGCCCCAGCATTTT.